This paragraph reports one T cell receptor beta chain. Its antigen specificity is not known. The reads were generated on a NextSeq 550. The Human TCR Profiling Kit (MiLaboratory) was used to make UMI-labeled 5' RACE TRB cDNA libraries. cDNA synthesis used the entire amount of extracted RNA, and PCR amplification then used the entire amount of cDNA produced. Libraries were prepared in parallel using an identical number of PCR cycles. The study's own analysis went as follows. With a minimum of two reads required per UMI, MIGEC and MiXCR pulled out about 52,000 +/- 9,100 unique UMI-labeled TRB cDNA molecules from each library. On average, about 40,000 +/- 10,000 functional in-frame TRB CDR3 nucleotide clonotypes lacking stop codons were found per library. Diversity metrics, including normalized Shannon-Wiener and Chao1, were computed in VDJtools after downsampling to 5000 UMI-labeled TRB molecules per sample. Clonotype-size-weighted physicochemical properties of the central five CDR3 residues (interaction energy, strength, volume and Kidera factor 4) were computed in VDJtools. After the reads were reprocessed by TCRdb, one entry was made per CDR3 protein sequence, with no DNA. The authors' filters were not applied to this entry. The sample table on file contains around 130,000 distinct CDR3 sequences. Together, the top ten hold about 0.54% of the sample.

The data are from a study of CXCR3-negative and CXCR3-positive naive CD8 T cells (dated 2019 in TCRdb). Broadly, across the study: In total, approximately 150 million TRB reads were obtained, corresponding to roughly 1.5 +/- 0.3 million reads per library. Diversity and physicochemical repertoire analyses covered some ten donors pooled from two independent experiments. The TRBV-TRBJ cluster analysis covered naive subsets from several donors and memory cells from 3 donors.

Results and caveats for the whole study, not just this receptor: CXCR3 expression partially decreased after cryopreservation, so most assays used freshly isolated PBMCs. Repertoire diversity was comparably high in both naive subsets but much lower in memory CD8+ T cells. Because surface CD5, which has been linked to self-reactivity in mice, was comparable between naive subsets, TCR interaction strength was also inferred from TRB CDR3 physicochemical properties. Within the same donor, TRBV-TRBJ usage looked similar between naive CXCR3-negative and CXCR3-positive cells, but memory cells had distinct patterns. Compared with CXCR3-negative naive cells, CXCR3-positive naive cells had TRB CDR3s with higher hydrophobicity (lower Kidera factor 4), lower energy, and higher strength and volume indices.

Looking up the germline V gene yields CDR1 SGHDT and CDR2 YYEEEE. The CDR3 holds 18 amino acids from the cysteine to the phenylalanine. DNA was not recorded. Each CD8+ T cell subset was flow-sorted in triplicate, and 300,000 to 350,000 cells per subset were placed directly into RLT lysis buffer. To keep memory contaminants out, a stringent definition of naive CD8+ T cells was applied: CD45RO-CCR7+CD27+CD95-. Using standard density gradient centrifugation, peripheral blood mononuclear cells were isolated from buffy coats. Naive CXCR3-negative and CXCR3-positive CD8+ T cells were flow-sorted on a FACSAria III. Total RNA was extracted from sorted cells using an RNeasy Mini Kit.

This TCR derives from a human donor in good health. Some clones in this sample may be carry-over from other donors' samples. The V gene is TRBV5-6 and the J gene is TRBJ2-7; TCRdb indicates TRBD1, and absent DNA this call remains unverified. Sequenced material: naive CXCR3+ CD8+ T cells from blood. Per the publication, the cell subset or site label means: CD45RO-CCR7+CD27+CD95- naive CD8+ T cells expressing CXCR3 (TNR3+). The CDR3 has the sequence CASSLAPTGTGVPREQYF. The full variable domain, with segments outside the CDR3 supplied by the reference TRBV5-6 and TRBJ2-7 proteins, appears as DAGVTQSPTHLIKTRGQQVTLRCSPKSGHDTVSWYQQALGQGPQFIFQYYEEEERQRGNFPDRFSGHQFPNYSSELNVNALLLGDSALYLCASSLAPTGTGVPREQYFGPGTRLTVT.